A selection of T cell receptor beta chains follows, all from one sample in a study of response to subunit inactivated influenza vaccine. TCRdb called the RT-PCR reads again in MiXCR, with one record for every CDR3 protein. This table holds approximately 500,000 distinct CDR3 sequences, approximately 22% found once. A further study also used this sample, focusing on T cells expressing NK-cell markers.

Sequencing used CD4+ T cells sorted from PBMCs, obtained 12 days after vaccination. Receptor source: a man aged 50 or older who received an inactivated influenza vaccine. CDR3s include the opening cysteine and the closing phenylalanine or tryptophan. A D gene is named only where the DNA matches it firmly. Rows may omit the clone size; those that give it use once, few, many or a size class.

d_call j_call v_call clone_size cdr3_aa cdr3_nt
- TRBJ2-7 TRBV9 - CASSVEQSSYEQYF TGTGCCAGCAGCGTAGAACAGAGCTCCTACGAGCAGTACTTC
- TRBJ2-3 TRBV12-3/TRBV12-4 - CASSSTLGTQYF TGTGCCAGCAGTTCCACCCTGGGGACGCAGTATTTT
- TRBJ1-2 TRBV20-1 few CSAAPGEGDYGYTF TGCAGTGCGGCTCCGGGCGAGGGGGACTATGGCTACACCTTC
- TRBJ2-1 TRBV2 few CASTFSRSSYNEQFF TGTGCCAGCACCTTCTCCAGGTCATCCTACAATGAGCAGTTCTTC
TRBD1 TRBJ1-2 TRBV20-1 few CSAPDRTNYGYTF TGCAGTGCCCCGGACAGGACTAACTATGGCTACACCTTC
- TRBJ2-7 TRBV20-1 many CSARGPGSYEQYF TGCAGTGCTAGAGGTCCAGGTTCCTACGAGCAGTACTTC
TRBD1 TRBJ2-1 TRBV9 - CASSEGQGGYNEQFF TGTGCCAGCAGCGAGGGACAGGGGGGGTACAATGAGCAGTTCTTC
- TRBJ2-2 TRBV20-1 - CSGIGQNTGELFF TGCAGTGGGATAGGACAGAACACCGGGGAGCTGTTTTTT
TRBD1 TRBJ1-5 TRBV6-5 few CASSYSGQQYSNQPQHF TGTGCCAGCAGTTACTCGGGACAGCAATATAGCAATCAGCCCCAGCATTTT
- TRBJ2-5 TRBV7-2 few CASSAQAQETQYF TGTGCCAGCAGTGCCCAGGCCCAAGAGACCCAGTACTTC
TRBD2 TRBJ2-5 TRBV5-6 - CASSFLSGRPQETQYF TGTGCCAGCAGCTTCCTTAGCGGGAGGCCTCAAGAGACCCAGTACTTC
- TRBJ1-1 TRBV4-2 few CASSHPQQLFTEAFF TGTGCCAGCAGCCACCCTCAGCAATTGTTCACTGAAGCTTTCTTT
TRBD2 TRBJ2-1 TRBV15 - CATSRPGLAAEQFF TGTGCCACCAGCAGACCGGGACTAGCGGCTGAGCAGTTCTTC
- TRBJ1-1 TRBV7-2 - CASSLNSGLNTEAFF TGTGCCAGCAGCTTAAACTCGGGGCTGAACACTGAAGCTTTCTTT
- TRBJ2-7 TRBV21-1 few CASSKAGQGSYEQYF TGTGCCAGCAGCAAAGCGGGACAGGGTTCCTACGAGCAGTACTTC
- TRBJ1-1 TRBV29-1 - CSGWGGNTEAFF TGCAGCGGCTGGGGGGGGAACACTGAAGCTTTCTTT
- TRBJ2-3 TRBV7-2 - CASSLGGSADTQYF TGTGCCAGCAGCTTAGGGGGATCGGCAGATACGCAGTATTTT
- TRBJ1-5 TRBV20-1 - CSARDQFNQPQHF TGCAGTGCTAGAGATCAGTTCAATCAGCCCCAGCATTTT
- TRBJ2-5 TRBV6-2/TRBV6-3 few CASSYSLAVGQETQYF TGTGCCAGCAGTTACTCGCTGGCGGTGGGCCAAGAGACCCAGTACTTC
TRBD2 TRBJ2-1 TRBV11-3 - CASSFALGGGSYNEQFF TGTGCCAGCAGCTTCGCCCTTGGGGGGGGCTCCTACAATGAGCAGTTCTTC
TRBD1 TRBJ2-2 TRBV12-3/TRBV12-4 few CASRVSGGTGELFF TGTGCCAGCAGGGTATCAGGGGGTACCGGGGAGCTGTTTTTT
- TRBJ2-3 TRBV6-1 - CASREAGRPQTDTQYF TGTGCCAGCAGAGAGGCGGGCAGGCCGCAAACAGATACGCAGTATTTT